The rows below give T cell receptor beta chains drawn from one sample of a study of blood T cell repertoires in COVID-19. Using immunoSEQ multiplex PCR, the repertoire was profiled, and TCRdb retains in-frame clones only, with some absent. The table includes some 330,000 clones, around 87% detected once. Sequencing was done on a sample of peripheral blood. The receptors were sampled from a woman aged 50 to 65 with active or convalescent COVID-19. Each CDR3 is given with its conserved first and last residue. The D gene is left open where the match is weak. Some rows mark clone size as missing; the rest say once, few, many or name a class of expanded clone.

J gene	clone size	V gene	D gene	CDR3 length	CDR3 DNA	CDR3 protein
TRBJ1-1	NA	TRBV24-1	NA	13	TGTGCCACCAGAAATTCCATGAACACTGAAGCTTTCTTT	CATRNSMNTEAFF
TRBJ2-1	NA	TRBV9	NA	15	TGTGCCAGCAGCGTAGCTCGGGAGCCGTCGGATGAGCAGTTCTTC	CASSVAREPSDEQFF
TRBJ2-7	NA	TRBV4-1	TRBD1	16	TGCGCCAGCAGCCCCAGTCCGTGGGACAGCTCCTACGAGCAGTACTTC	CASSPSPWDSSYEQYF
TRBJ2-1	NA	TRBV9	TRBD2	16	TGTGCCAGCAGCGTAGAACTAGCGGGGGGGCTGGGGGAGCAGTTCTTC	CASSVELAGGLGEQFF
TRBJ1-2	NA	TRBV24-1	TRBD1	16	TGTGCCACCCAACCCCAAGTTCGGACAGGGGCTCGTGGCTACACCTTC	CATQPQVRTGARGYTF
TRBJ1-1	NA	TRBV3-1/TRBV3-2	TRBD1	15	TGTGCCAGCAGCCAAACAGGGGGCCCCAACACTGAAGCTTTCTTT	CASSQTGGPNTEAFF
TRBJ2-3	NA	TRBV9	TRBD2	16	TGTGCCAGCAGCGTCCGGGAGGGATTCGGCACAGATACGCAGTATTTT	CASSVREGFGTDTQYF
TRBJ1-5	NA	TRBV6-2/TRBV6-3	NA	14	TGTGCCAGCAGTTACAGGGGGTCGGGTCAGCCCCAGCATTTT	CASSYRGSGQPQHF
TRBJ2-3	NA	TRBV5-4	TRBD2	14	TGTGCCAGCAGCTCTAGCGGGAGTCTAGATACGCAGTATTTT	CASSSSGSLDTQYF
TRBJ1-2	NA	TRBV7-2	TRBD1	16	TGTGCCAGCAGCTTAGATATTACAGGGGGTCTTACTGGCTACACCTTC	CASSLDITGGLTGYTF
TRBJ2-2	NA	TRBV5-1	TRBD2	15	TGCGCCAGCAGCAGCGGGGGGGCCGGCACCGGGGAGCTGTTTTTT	CASSSGGAGTGELFF
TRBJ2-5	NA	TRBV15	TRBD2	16	TGTGCCACCAGCAGGGCTCGCCGGGGGGGAGAAGAGACCCAGTACTTC	CATSRARRGGEETQYF
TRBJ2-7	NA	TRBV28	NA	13	TGTGCCAGCAGTACATCTCCCTCCTACGAGCAGTACTTC	CASSTSPSYEQYF
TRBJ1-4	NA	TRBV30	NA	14	TGTGCCTGGAGTGGAGGGGGTTGGAATGAAAAACTGTTTTTT	CAWSGGGWNEKLFF
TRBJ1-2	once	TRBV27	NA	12	TGTGCCAGCAGTCACCGCGACAGTCCTTTCTTTTTC	CASSHRDSPFFF
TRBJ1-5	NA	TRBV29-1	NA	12	TGCAGCGTTCGCGCAGGGGATCAGCCCCAGCATTTT	CSVRAGDQPQHF